These T cell receptor beta chains were read from a single sample in a study of cytomegalovirus exposure and HLA in healthy donors. Profiled with immunoSEQ multiplex PCR; TCRdb holds only in-frame clones, not every one. The sample consists of 100,000 to 150,000 clones, approximately 80% of them appearing once. Sequencing was performed on PBMCs. Every receptor here comes from a man aged 40-50 years in good health and CMV-seronegative. CDR3s include the opening cysteine and the closing phenylalanine or tryptophan. A D gene is named only where the DNA matches it firmly. Size is stated for part of the rows, as once, few or many counts, or as a class when the clone is expanded.

>TRBV28|TRBJ2-1|-|TRBD1
CASSLDRVGGNEQFF
TGTGCCAGCAGTTTGGACAGGGTGGGTGGCAATGAGCAGTTCTTC
>TRBV9|TRBJ2-3|few|-
CASSPGVNTDTQYF
TGTGCCAGCAGCCCAGGGGTCAACACAGATACGCAGTATTTT
>TRBV27|TRBJ2-2|-|-
CASSLSTVPGELFF
TGTGCCAGCAGTTTATCCACAGTGCCCGGGGAGCTGTTTTTT
>TRBV28|TRBJ1-1|-|-
CASSLLLNTEAFF
TGTGCCAGCAGTTTATTATTGAACACTGAAGCTTTCTTT
>TRBV18|TRBJ2-7|-|TRBD2
CASSLGLAEYEQYF
TGTGCCAGCTCACTGGGACTAGCAGAATACGAGCAGTACTTC
>TRBV5-1|TRBJ2-2|-|TRBD1
CASSRRWDSNTGELFF
TGCGCCAGCAGCCGAAGATGGGACAGTAACACCGGGGAGCTGTTTTTT
>TRBV5-4|TRBJ2-3|-|TRBD2
CASTLGSGRATDTQYF
TGTGCCAGCACCCTTGGGTCCGGGAGGGCGACAGATACGCAGTATTTT
>TRBV27|TRBJ2-1|-|TRBD2
CASSFIATSGYNEQFF
TGTGCCAGCAGTTTTATCGCCACTAGCGGCTACAATGAGCAGTTCTTC
>TRBV7-9|TRBJ1-4|-|-
CASSYRQPNEKLFF
TGTGCCAGCAGCTATAGACAGCCTAATGAAAAACTGTTTTTT
>TRBV27|TRBJ1-2|-|TRBD1
CASSLLGQGARGYTF
TGTGCCAGCAGCTTGTTAGGACAGGGGGCTAGGGGCTACACCTTC